This T cell receptor (beta chain) was obtained from a study of shared clonotypes between healthy human individuals. Study outcomes and limitations: The study sampled only blood, and tissue repertoires likely differ.

CDR1 is SGHVS and CDR2 is FQNEAQ in the germline V gene. V shed 3 bases and J 7 bases; nucleotides not matched to a gene: 2. This CDR3 spans 15 amino acids. Assay: immunoSEQ multiplex PCR; the TCRdb copy retains only in-frame clones and omits some. The sample contains approximately 2.5 million clones, approximately 92% of which appear only once. In the case of this clone: Its antigen is undetermined. At the DNA level, this CDR3 is encoded by other sequences in the same sample as well.

Sequences were obtained from naive CD4+ T cells sorted from blood. Subset noted: CD45RA+ positively selected. The TCR was taken from a man younger than 30 in good health. V usage is TRBV7-8 and J usage is TRBJ2-1; 14 bases map to TRBD2. The CDR3, as DNA: TGTGCCAGCAGCTTGGGACTAGCGGGGGTAAATGAGCAGTTCTTC. Protein sequence: CASSLGLAGVNEQFF.